Presented here are 12 T cell receptor beta chains from one specimen sequenced in a study of shared clonotypes between healthy human individuals. Sequencing used immunoSEQ multiplex PCR; TCRdb keeps in-frame clones, though not all of them. The sample includes about 2 million clones, 85% to 95% seen only once; the top ten take 0.1% to 0.15%. Sequenced sample: naive CD4+ T cells sorted from blood. Subset in this sample: CD45RA+ positively selected. All receptors derive from a man aged 18 to 35 in good health.

The chain links TRBV5-1 to TRBJ2-6; 10 bases line up with TRBD1. V shed 0 bases, J shed 2 bases, and the junction held 8 bases outside the gene matches. This CDR3 has 19 amino acids. From germline, CDR1 is SGHRS and CDR2 YFSETQ. This CDR3 is CASSLATGGRITGANVLTF. The CDR3 nucleotides are TGCGCCAGCAGCTTGGCGACAGGGGGCAGGATTACTGGGGCCAACGTCCTGACTTTC.

The chain couples TRBV2 to TRBJ1-5; no definite D call. Germline V CDR1 and CDR2: SNHLY, FYNNEI. V lost 8 bases and J 6 bases, leaving 11 bases between the germline ends. This CDR3 spans 12 amino acids. CDR3 sequence (DNA): TGTGCCAGCGCCCGACCCGCTCAGCCCCAGCATTTT. Translating it yields CASARPAQPQHF.

This clone was counted a single time. The chain recombines TRBV4-1 with TRBJ1-6, with TRBD1 as a possible D gene (6 bases). Looked up from germline, CDR1 is MGHRA and CDR2 is YSYEKL. The germline V and J ends were trimmed by 3 bases and 13 bases, with 22 bases remaining between them. CDR3 length equals 16 residues. DNA of the CDR3: TGCGCCAGCAGCCACCCCCCGGGACACTCCTCTATCCCCCTCCACTTT. Its protein is CASSHPPGHSSIPLHF.

V is TRBV6-5 and J is TRBJ1-6; 8 nucleotides line up with TRBD1. CDR1 MNHEY and CDR2 SVGAGI come from the germline V gene. The CDR3 consists of 13 residues. The V segment lost 6 bases and the J segment 10 bases; nucleotides outside the gene matches: 5. The CDR3 here is CASRDRGGSPLHF. Written as DNA, the CDR3 is TGTGCCAGCAGAGACAGGGGAGGGTCACCCCTCCACTTT.

The rearrangement links TRBV7-9 to TRBJ2-5; D might be TRBD2 (7 bases). Germline CDR1 and CDR2: SEHNR and FQNEAQ (reference sequence). V lost 5 bases to trimming and J lost 5 bases, with 21 bases between them. The CDR3 is made up of 16 amino acids. The CDR3 is CASSVTGRASGETQYF. CDR3 DNA sequence: TGTGCCAGCAGCGTCACAGGGAGGGCATCGGGGGAGACCCAGTACTTC.

The genes are TRBV5-4 and TRBJ1-2, with 9 bases lining up with TRBD1. The CDR3 contains 15 residues. Germline V gene lookup returns CDR1 SGHNT and CDR2 YYREEE (reference sequence). V shed 0 bases and J 4 bases; nucleotides not matched to a gene: 4. CDR3 sequence reads: CASSLVQGAGYGYTF. The DNA of the CDR3 is TGTGCCAGCAGCTTGGTACAGGGGGCAGGCTATGGCTACACCTTC.

This clone showed up just once. The rearrangement uses TRBV25-1 and TRBJ2-1; possibly TRBD1 for D (6 bases). The V gene lost 4 bases and the J gene lost 6 bases, with 16 bases spanning the gap. Germline lookup yields CDR1 MGHDK and CDR2 SYGVNS. This CDR3 is built from 15 residues. The chain's CDR3 is CASSVPGTTINEQFF. The CDR3 nucleotides are TGTGCCAGCAGTGTCCCCGGGACAACGATCAATGAGCAGTTCTTC.

V gene TRBV19 combines with J gene TRBJ2-1; perhaps TRBD1 as D (6 bases). The ends were cut back, 5 bases at V and 7 bases at J, with 15 bases in the middle. CDR3 length equals 14 residues. CDR1 is LNHDA and CDR2 is SQIVND in the germline V gene (reference sequence). For the CDR3, the DNA is TGTGCCAGTAGTCAGGACAGTTTGGCAAATGAGCAGTTCTTC. Amino acids: CASSQDSLANEQFF.

This clone was seen a single time. The chain employs TRBV11-2 and TRBJ2-1; 10 bases match TRBD2. V trimming: 1 base; J trimming: 9 bases; junction bases outside the gene matches: 6. The CDR3 is made up of 15 amino acids. Germline V gene sequence: CDR1 SGHAT, CDR2 FQNNGV. In nucleotides, the CDR3 is TGTGCCAGCAGCTTAGTCCCCCTAGCGGGAGTTGAGCAGTTCTTC. This translates into CASSLVPLAGVEQFF.

This rearrangement joins TRBV27 to TRBJ2-7, with 7 bases aligning to TRBD2. V trimming: 0 bases; J trimming: 4 bases; junction bases outside the gene matches: 9. This CDR3 has 16 amino acids. Germline values: CDR1 MNHEY, CDR2 SMNVEV (reference sequence). CDR3 bases: TGTGCCAGCAGTTTATCGAGGGCGGGAGATGGTTACGAGCAGTACTTC. Translation: CASSLSRAGDGYEQYF.

The CDR3 spells CASNAGPEQYF. Written as DNA, the CDR3 is TGTGCCAGTAATGCAGGGCCCGAGCAGTACTTC. The V and J genes are TRBV19 and TRBJ2-7; perhaps TRBD1 as D (5 bases). This CDR3 spans 11 amino acids. The germline V and J ends were trimmed by 7 bases and 6 bases, with 10 bases remaining between them. The germline V gene has CDR1 LNHDA and CDR2 SQIVND (reference sequence).

On this clone: Other DNA sequences in the sample encode the same CDR3. V usage is TRBV5-6 and J usage is TRBJ1-1; D ambiguous. This CDR3 spans 13 amino acids. Germline CDR1 and CDR2: SGHDT and YYEEEE. Between the trimmed V and J ends, which lost 2 bases and 1 base, there was a span of 6 bases. The CDR3 DNA sequence: TGTGCCAGCAGCTTAGCCAAGAACACTGAAGCTTTCTTT. It yields the protein CASSLAKNTEAFF.